The source of this T cell receptor beta chain is a study of blood T cell repertoires in COVID-19 (dated by TCRdb to the early 2020s). Some background on the complete study: Samples covering the acute and convalescent phases of COVID-19 were provided by collaborators in the United States, Italy and Spain. The material from the prospective study consisted of cDNA or gDNA derived from T cells, B-cell-depleted T cells, or PBMCs. The dataset comprised deeply sampled blood TCRbeta repertoires from subjects exposed to, actively infected with, or recovered from COVID-19. A freely available public database, intended as a resource for researchers studying the immune response to SARS-CoV-2, is where the repertoires were released. The samples were drawn from the first 160 participants of the ongoing ImmuneRACE study and from 1,254 subjects provided by 6 global collaborators. A de-identified subject ID, COVID-19 status, age in years and sex were almost always included in the sample metadata. Where available, HLA class I and class II types were taken from metadata supplied by the sample provider and were not determined by assay-based typing.

CDR1 and CDR2 are drawn from the germline V gene (reference sequence): SEHNR, FQNEAQ. From the cysteine up to the phenylalanine, the CDR3 has a length of 17 residues. Of the read, only the CDR3 DNA is kept; its 51 bases are in frame from base 1. V has 5 bases trimmed and J has 0 bases trimmed; junction bases matching no gene number 9. Overall study results and their limits: The quantity of clinical and demographic metadata differed by source and by participant and was supplied without curation.

TCRbeta CDR3 regions were amplified from genomic DNA by means of the immunoSEQ Assay, a bias-controlled multiplex PCR. The authors processed their data as follows. Within the assay, amplification of reference gene primers was used to estimate how many nucleated cells each sample contained. To quantify the absolute abundance of each unique TCRbeta CDR3 rearrangement, sequence reads were collapsed and filtered. For each sample, productive Simpson clonality was calculated by taking the square root of Simpson's diversity index across productive rearrangements. The table comes from immuneACCESS by way of TCRdb, which keeps in-frame sequences with V and J called. Part of the clones is missing from these tables; in studies checked, under half for an unresolved V gene and the rest for unknown reasons. That table gives V, J and clone size, and the DNA gave D and trimming. Across this sample there are 250,000 to 350,000 clones, with around nine tenths seen only once. Jointly, the top ten make up approximately 5% of the sample.

Participants in the prospective study were enrolled through a virtual design, were aged about 18 to 89 years, and lived in about 25 United States geographic areas. To assign participants to cohorts, the prospective study relied on clinical history that participants themselves reported in a screening survey and a study questionnaire. Recovered participants in ImmuneRACE Cohort 3 were defined as having two consecutive negative NP/OP PCR tests, clearance from a healthcare professional, or resolution of symptoms. Each participant in the prospective study had whole blood, serum and a nasopharyngeal or oropharyngeal swab collected by mobile phlebotomists. Over an approximately 2-month period, participants in the prospective study had the option of providing additional blood draws and questionnaires. Before DNA extraction, prospective study blood samples were shipped either frozen or at room temperature.

As for this clone: This receptor's antigen is unknown. Per-base qualities were not stored, and no clone one base away is much larger.

Sequenced input: PBMCs or T cells enriched from blood (not recorded which). The rearranged chain carries TRBV7-9 and TRBJ2-1, and 8 bases in between align with TRBD2. This receptor was taken from a woman aged 30 to 39 who had recovered from COVID-19. The CDR3 protein: CASSRLPGGSSYNEQFF. The nucleotide sequence reads TGTGCCAGCAGCCGACTCCCGGGGGGGTCCTCCTACAATGAGCAGTTCTTC.